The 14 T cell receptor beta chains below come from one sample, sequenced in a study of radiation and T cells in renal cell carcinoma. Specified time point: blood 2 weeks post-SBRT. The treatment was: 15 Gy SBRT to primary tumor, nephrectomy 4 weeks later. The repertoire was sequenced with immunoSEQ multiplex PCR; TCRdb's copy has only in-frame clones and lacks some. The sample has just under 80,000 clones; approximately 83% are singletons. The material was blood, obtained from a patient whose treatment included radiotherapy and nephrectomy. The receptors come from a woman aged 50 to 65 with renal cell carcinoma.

The DNA of the CDR3 is TGTGCCAGCAGTTTGGGCCTGGCAGTTTCCTACGAGCAGTACTTC. It encodes CASSLGLAVSYEQYF. The chain carries TRBV6-6 and TRBJ2-7; D gene uncertain. The CDR3 totals 15 residues. V lost 4 bases and J lost 1, with 14 bases in between. CDR1 is MNHNY and CDR2 is SVGAGI in the germline V gene (reference sequence).

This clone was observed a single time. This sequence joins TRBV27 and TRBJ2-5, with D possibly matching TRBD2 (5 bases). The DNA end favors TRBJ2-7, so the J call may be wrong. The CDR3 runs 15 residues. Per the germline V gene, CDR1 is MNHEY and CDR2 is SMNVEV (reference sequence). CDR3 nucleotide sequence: TGTGCCAGCAGTCCTTCCCCCGGGATGGACTACGAGCAGTACTTC. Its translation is CASSPSPGMDYEQYF.

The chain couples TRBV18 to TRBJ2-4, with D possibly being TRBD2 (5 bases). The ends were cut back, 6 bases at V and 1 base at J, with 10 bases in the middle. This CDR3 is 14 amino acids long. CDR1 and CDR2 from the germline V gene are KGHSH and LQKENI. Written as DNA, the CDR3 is TGTGCCAGCTCCCCTGGGGAGGCCAAAAACATTCAGTACTTC. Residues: CASSPGEAKNIQYF.

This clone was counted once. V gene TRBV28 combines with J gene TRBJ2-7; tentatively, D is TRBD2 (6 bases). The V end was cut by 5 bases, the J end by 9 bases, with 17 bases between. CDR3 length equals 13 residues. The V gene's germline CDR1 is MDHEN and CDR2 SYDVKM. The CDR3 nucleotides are TGTGCCAGCAGTGCTAGCGCGCCTGTACGGCAGTACTTC. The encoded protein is CASSASAPVRQYF.

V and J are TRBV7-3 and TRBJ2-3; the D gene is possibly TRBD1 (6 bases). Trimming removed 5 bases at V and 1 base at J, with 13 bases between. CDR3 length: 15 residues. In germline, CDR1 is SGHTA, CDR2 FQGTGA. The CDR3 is CASSPDRIGTDTQYF. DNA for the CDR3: TGTGCCAGCAGCCCTGACAGGATAGGCACAGATACGCAGTATTTT.

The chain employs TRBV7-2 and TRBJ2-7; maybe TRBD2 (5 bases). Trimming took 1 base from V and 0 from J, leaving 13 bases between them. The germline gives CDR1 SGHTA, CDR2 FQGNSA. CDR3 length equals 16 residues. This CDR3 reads CASSLDSSESSYEQYF. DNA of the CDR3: TGTGCCAGCAGCTTAGATAGTAGCGAATCCTCCTACGAGCAGTACTTC.

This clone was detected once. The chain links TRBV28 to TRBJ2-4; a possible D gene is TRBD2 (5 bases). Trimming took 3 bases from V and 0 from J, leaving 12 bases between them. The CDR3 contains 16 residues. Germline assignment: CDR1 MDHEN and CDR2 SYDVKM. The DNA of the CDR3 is TGTGCCAGCAGTTTGGACGGGATTCTAGCCAAAAACATTCAGTACTTC. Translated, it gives CASSLDGILAKNIQYF. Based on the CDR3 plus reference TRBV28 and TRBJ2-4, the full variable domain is DVKVTQSSRYLVKRTGEKVFLECVQDMDHENMFWYRQDPGLGLRLIYFSYDVKMKEKGDIPEGYSVSREKKERFSLILESASTNQTSMYLCASSLDGILAKNIQYFGAGTRLSVL.

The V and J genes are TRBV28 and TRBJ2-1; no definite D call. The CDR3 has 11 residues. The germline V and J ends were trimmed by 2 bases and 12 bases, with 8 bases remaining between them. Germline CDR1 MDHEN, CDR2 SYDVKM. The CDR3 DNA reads TGTGCCAGCAGTTTAACCCGGCCGCAGTTCTTC. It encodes CASSLTRPQFF.

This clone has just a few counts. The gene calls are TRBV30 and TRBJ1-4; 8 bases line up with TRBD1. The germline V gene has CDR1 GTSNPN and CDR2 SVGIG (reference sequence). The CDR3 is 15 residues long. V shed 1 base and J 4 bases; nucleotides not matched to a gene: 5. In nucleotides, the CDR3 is TGTGCCTGGAGTGGATACAGGGGGGATAATGAAAAACTGTTTTTT. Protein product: CAWSGYRGDNEKLFF.

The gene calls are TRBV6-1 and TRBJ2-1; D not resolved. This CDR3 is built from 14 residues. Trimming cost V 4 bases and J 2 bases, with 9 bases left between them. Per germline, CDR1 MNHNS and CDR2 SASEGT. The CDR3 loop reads CASSGSGAYNEQFF. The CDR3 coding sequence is TGTGCCAGCAGTGGGTCCGGTGCCTACAATGAGCAGTTCTTC.

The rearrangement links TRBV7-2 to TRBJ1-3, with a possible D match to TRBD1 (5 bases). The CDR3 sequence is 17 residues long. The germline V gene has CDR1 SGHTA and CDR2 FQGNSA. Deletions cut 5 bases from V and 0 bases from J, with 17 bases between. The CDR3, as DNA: TGTGCCAGCAGCCGAACCCCGCCGGGGGGCTCTGGAAACACCATATATTTT. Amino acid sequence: CASSRTPPGGSGNTIYF.

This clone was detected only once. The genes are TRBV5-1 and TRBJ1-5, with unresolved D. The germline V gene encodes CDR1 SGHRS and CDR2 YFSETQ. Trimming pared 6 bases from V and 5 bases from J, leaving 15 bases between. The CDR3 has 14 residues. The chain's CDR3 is CASKAWVGDQPQHF. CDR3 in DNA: TGCGCCAGCAAGGCGTGGGTTGGGGATCAGCCCCAGCATTTT.

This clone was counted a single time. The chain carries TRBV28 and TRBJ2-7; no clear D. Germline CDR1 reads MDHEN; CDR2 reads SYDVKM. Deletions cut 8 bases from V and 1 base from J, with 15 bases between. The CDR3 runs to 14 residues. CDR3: CASQGSLHSYEQYF. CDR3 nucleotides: TGTGCCAGCCAAGGCAGCCTGCATTCCTACGAGCAGTACTTC.

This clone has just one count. The DNA for the CDR3 is TGCAGTGCTGCTACCGGGATCGAGCAGTTCTTC. Translating gives CSAATGIEQFF. The gene calls are TRBV20-1 and TRBJ2-1, with D tentatively TRBD2 (5 bases). Trimming stripped 5 bases from V and 10 bases from J, with 12 bases between. Germline V CDR1 and CDR2: DFQATT, SNEGSKA (reference sequence). CDR3 length: 11 residues.